This record concerns one T cell receptor beta chain sequence. In its sample, this clonotype was seen many times. It has no known antigen specificity. Qualities for individual bases were not recorded, and no much larger clone is one base off. Libraries were constructed by PCR. TCRdb records Illumina HiSeq 2500 as the sequencer. TCR libraries were prepared with molecular barcoding, using unique molecular identifiers to normalize TCRbeta repertoire quantification. TCRdb reworked the public reads: Q25 trimming with fastp, MiXCR clone assembly, productive beta chains retained. Each CDR3 protein gets just one entry, which takes the most common genes and DNA from the rows behind it. The sample yields about 120,000 distinct CDR3 sequences; under 30% were counted once. Together, the top ten hold about 10% of the sample. The junction carries 13 bases between V and J, which are trimmed by 6 bases and 10 bases respectively. CDR1 and CDR2 (DFQATT, SNEGSKA) derive from the germline V gene (reference sequence). The CDR3 measures 11 amino acids from cysteine to phenylalanine. Just CDR3 DNA is preserved here, 33 bases in frame from base 1.

The treatment or condition label, read with the paper, signifies: allogeneic hematopoietic cell transplantation with graft depleted of TCRalphabeta T cells and CD19 B cells. Transplant recipients were children who received TCRalphabeta/CD19-depleted allogeneic hematopoietic cell grafts. The data were taken from a study of T-cell reconstitution after alpha-beta-depleted transplantation in children (dated by TCRdb to 2016 to 2017). Broadly, across the study: Using TCR repertoire profiling, the study followed T-cell immune reconstitution in a quantitative way in children after TCRalphabeta/CD19-depleted allogeneic hematopoietic cell transplantation.

General findings and caveats noted by the study authors: About two months after transplant, the apparently early recovery of alphabetaT-cell counts reportedly depended on just several hundred clones that had expanded rapidly and came from non-depleted graft cells. In some patients, the high TCRbeta diversity seen at day 60 was put down to recipient T cells and intrathymic progenitors that had survived conditioning. Hyperexpanded clone frequencies declined over subsequent months; after one year, T-cell counts and TCRbeta diversity were mostly attributed to newly produced T cells.

The source material was PBMCs, mostly from graft donor cells, sampled 180 days after TCRalphabeta/CD19-depleted stem cell transplant. The clonotype comes from a male patient between 2 and 15 years old who had a stem cell transplant for chronic granulomatous disease, so the T cells may come from the graft donor. Recombination connected TRBV20-1 to TRBJ2-1, with a tentative D gene TRBD2 over 6 matching bases. The CDR3 region reads CSARRGWEQFF. The nucleotides are TGCAGTGCGAGGAGGGGTTGGGAGCAGTTCTTC.